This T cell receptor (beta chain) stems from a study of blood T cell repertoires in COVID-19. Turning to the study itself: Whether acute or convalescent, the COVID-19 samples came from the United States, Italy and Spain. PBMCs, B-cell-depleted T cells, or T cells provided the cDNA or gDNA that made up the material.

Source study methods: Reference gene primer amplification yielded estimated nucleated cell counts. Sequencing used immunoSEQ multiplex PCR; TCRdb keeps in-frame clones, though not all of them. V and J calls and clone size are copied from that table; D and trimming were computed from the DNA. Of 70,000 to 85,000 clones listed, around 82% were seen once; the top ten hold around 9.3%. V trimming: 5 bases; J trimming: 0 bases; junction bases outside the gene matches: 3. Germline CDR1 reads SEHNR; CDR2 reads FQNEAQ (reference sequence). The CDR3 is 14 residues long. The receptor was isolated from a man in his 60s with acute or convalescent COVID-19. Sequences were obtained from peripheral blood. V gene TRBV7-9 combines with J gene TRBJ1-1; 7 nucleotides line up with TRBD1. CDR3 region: CASSTTGVNTEAFF. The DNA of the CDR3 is TGTGCCAGCAGCACTACAGGGGTGAACACTGAAGCTTTCTTT.